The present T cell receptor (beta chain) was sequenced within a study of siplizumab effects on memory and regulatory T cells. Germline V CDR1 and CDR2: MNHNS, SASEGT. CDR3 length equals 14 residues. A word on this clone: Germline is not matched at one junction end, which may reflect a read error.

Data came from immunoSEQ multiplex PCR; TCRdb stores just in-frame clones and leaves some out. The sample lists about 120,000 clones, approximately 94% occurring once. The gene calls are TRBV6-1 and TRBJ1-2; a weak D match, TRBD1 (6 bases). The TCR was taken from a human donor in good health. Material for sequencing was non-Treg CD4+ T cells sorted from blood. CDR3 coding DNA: TGTGCCGGCAGCAAGGACAGTTCGGGCTATGGCTACACCTTC. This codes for CAGSKDSSGYGYTF.